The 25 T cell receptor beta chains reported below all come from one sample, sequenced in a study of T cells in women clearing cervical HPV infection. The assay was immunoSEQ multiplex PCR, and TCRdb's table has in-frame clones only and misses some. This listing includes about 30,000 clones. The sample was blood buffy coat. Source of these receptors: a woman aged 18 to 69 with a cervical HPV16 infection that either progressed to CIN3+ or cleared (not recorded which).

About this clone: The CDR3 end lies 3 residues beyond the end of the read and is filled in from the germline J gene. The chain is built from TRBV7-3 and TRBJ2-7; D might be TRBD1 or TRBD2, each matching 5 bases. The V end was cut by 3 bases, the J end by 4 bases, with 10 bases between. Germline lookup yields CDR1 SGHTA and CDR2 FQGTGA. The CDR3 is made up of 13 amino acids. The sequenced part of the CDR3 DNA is TGTGCCAGCAGCTTGGGCAGGGAGTACGAG. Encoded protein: CASSLGREYE. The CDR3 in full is CASSLGREYEQYF.

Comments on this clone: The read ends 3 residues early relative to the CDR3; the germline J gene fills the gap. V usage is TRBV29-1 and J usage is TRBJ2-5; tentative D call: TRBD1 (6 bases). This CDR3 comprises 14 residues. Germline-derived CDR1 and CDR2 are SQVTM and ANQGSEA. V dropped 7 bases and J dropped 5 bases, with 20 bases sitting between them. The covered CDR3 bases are TGCAGCGCCCTTCAAGACAGGTTTCGGGAGACC. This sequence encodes CSALQDRFRET. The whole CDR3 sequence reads CSALQDRFRETQYF.

CDR3 DNA, as far as it was read: TGTGCCAGCAGCTTACGTGGCTCTGGGCGAGATGAG. Its translation is CASSLRGSGRDE. The CDR3 in its entirety is CASSLRGSGRDEQFF. The chain joins TRBV7-2 to TRBJ2-1; D gene unclear. The read stops 3 residues short of the end of the CDR3; the missing end is completed from the germline J gene. V lost 2 bases to trimming and J lost 8 bases, with 16 bases between them. This CDR3 has 15 amino acids. Germline assignment: CDR1 SGHTA and CDR2 FQGNSA.

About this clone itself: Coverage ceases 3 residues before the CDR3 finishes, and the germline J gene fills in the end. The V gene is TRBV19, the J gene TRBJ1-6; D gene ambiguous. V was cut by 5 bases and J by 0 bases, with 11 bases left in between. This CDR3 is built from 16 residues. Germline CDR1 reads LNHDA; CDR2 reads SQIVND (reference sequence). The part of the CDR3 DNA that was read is TGTGCCAGTAGTCTGGAACACAGCTCCTATAATTCACCC. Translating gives CASSLEHSSYNSP. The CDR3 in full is CASSLEHSSYNSPLHF.

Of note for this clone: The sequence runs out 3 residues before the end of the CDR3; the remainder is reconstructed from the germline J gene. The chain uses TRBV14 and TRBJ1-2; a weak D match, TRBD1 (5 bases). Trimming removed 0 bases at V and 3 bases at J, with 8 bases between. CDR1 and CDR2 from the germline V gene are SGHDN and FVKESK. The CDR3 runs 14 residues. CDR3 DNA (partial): TGTGCCAGCAGCCAAGATCAGGGCTACTATGGC. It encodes CASSQDQGYYG. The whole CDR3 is CASSQDQGYYGYTF.

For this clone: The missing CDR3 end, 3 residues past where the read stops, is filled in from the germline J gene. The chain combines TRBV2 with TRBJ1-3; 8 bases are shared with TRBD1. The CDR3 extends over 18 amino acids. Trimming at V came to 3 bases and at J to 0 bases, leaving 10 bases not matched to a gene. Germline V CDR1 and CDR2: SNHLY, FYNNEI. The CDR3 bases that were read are TGTGCCAGCAGTGACCCTGGACAGGGACCTAACTCTGGAAACACC. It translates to CASSDPGQGPNSGNT. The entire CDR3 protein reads CASSDPGQGPNSGNTIYF.

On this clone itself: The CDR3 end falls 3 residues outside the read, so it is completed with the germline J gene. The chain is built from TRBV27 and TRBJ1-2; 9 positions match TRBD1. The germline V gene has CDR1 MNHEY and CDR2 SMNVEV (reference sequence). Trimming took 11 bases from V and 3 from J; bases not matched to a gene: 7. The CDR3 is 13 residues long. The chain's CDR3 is CAGLQGADYGYTF. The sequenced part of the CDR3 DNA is TGTGCCGGCTTACAGGGGGCCGACTATGGC.

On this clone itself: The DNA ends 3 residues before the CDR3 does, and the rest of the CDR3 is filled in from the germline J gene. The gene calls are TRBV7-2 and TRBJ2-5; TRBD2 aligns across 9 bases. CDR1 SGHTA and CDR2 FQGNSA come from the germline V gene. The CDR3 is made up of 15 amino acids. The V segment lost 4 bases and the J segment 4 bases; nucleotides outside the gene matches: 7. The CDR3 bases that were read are TGTGCCAGCAGCTCAAGTAGCGGGGGACTAGAGACC. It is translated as CASSSSSGGLET. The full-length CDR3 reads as CASSSSSGGLETQYF.

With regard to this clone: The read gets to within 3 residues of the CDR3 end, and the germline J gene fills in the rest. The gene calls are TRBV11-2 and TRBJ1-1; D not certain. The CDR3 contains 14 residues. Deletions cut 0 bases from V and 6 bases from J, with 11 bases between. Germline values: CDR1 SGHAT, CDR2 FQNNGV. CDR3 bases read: TGTGCCAGCAGCTTAGATTCGAGAAGGGCTGAA. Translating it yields CASSLDSRRAE. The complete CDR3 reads CASSLDSRRAEAFF.

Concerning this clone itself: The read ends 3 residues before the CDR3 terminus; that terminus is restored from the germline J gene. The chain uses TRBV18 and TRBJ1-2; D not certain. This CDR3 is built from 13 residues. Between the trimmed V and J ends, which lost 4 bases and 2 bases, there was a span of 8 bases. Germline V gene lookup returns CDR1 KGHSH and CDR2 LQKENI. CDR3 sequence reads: CASSQIENYGYTF. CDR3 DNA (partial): TGTGCCAGCTCACAGATAGAAAACTATGGC.

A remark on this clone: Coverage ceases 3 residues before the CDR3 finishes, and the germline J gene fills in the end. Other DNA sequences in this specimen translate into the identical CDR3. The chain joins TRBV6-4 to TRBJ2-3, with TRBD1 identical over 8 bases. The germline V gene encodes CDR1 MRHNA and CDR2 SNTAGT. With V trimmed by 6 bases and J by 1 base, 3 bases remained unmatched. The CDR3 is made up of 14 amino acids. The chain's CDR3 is CASSPGQGTDTQYF. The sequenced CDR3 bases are TGTGCCAGCAGCCCGGGACAGGGCACAGATACG.

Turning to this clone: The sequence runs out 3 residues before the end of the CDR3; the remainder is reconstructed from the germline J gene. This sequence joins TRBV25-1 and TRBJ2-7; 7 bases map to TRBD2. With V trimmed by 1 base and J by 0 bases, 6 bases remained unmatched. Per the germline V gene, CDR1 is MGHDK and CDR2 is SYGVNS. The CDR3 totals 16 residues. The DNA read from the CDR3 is TGTGCCAGCAGTGAATCCCAGCGGGGACCCTCCTACGAG. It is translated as CASSESQRGPSYE. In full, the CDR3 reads CASSESQRGPSYEQYF.

The sequenced part of the CDR3 DNA is TGTGCCAGCAGTCTAGGACGGGTCTCGTATTCACCC. It yields the protein CASSLGRVSYSP. The CDR3 in its entirety is CASSLGRVSYSPLHF. The rearrangement joins TRBV12-3 or TRBV12-4 to TRBJ1-6; D is unclear. The read ends 3 residues before the CDR3 terminus; that terminus is restored from the germline J gene. The CDR3 loop spans 15 amino acids. V shed 5 bases and J shed 8 bases, with 16 bases lying between them.

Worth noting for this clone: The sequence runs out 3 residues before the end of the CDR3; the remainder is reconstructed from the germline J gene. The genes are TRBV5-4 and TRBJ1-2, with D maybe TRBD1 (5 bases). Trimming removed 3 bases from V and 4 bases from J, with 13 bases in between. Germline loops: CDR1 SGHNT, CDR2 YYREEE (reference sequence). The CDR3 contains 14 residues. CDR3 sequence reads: CASSWDSGGYGYTF. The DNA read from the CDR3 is TGTGCCAGCAGCTGGGACTCCGGCGGCTATGGC.

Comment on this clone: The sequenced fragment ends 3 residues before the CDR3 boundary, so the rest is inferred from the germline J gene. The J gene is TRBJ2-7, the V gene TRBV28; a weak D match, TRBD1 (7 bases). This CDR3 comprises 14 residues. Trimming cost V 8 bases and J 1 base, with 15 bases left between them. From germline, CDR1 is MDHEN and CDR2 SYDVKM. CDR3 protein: CASLRQGGSYEQYF. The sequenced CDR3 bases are TGTGCCAGCCTGCGACAGGGAGGATCCTACGAG.

The DNA read from the CDR3 is TGTGCCAGCAGCATTTCCTCAGGGACAAACGAG. Translation gives CASSISSGTNE. The complete CDR3 reads CASSISSGTNEQYF. The chain is built from TRBV7-3 and TRBJ2-7, with D possibly TRBD1 on 6 matching bases. The read halts 3 residues ahead of the CDR3 end, with the missing end drawn from the germline J gene. The V and J ends lost 5 bases and 5 bases respectively, with 16 bases between them. CDR3 size: 14 residues. Per germline, CDR1 SGHTA and CDR2 FQGTGA.

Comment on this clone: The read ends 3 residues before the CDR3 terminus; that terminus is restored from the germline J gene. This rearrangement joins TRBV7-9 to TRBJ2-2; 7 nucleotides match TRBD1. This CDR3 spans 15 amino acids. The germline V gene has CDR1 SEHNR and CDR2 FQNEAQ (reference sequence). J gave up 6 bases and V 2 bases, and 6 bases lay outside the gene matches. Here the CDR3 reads CASSLPQGQSGELFF. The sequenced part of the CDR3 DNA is TGTGCCAGCAGCTTACCACAGGGGCAATCCGGGGAG.

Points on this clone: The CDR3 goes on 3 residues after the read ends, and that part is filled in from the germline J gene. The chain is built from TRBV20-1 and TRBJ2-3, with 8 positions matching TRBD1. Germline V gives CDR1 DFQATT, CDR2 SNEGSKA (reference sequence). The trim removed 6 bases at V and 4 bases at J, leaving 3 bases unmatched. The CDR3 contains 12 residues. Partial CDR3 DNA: TGCAGTGCCGACAGGGGCGCAGATACG. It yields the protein CSADRGADT. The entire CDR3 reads CSADRGADTQYF.

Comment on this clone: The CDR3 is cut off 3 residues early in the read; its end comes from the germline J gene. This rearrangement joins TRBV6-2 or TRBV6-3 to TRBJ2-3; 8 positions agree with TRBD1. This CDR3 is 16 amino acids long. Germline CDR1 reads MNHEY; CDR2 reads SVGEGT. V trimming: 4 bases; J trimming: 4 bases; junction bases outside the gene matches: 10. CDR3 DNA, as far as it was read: TGTGCCAGCAGTTCTGGACAGGGCGAGGTAGCAGATACG. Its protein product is CASSSGQGEVADT. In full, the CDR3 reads CASSSGQGEVADTQYF.

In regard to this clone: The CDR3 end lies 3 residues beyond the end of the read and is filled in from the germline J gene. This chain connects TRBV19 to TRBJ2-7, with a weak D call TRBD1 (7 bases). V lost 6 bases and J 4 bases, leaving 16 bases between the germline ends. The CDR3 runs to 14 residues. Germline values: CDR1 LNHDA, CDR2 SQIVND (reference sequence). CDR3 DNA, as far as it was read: TGTGCCAGTAGCGCCGGGCAGGGGGGATACGAG. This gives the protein CASSAGQGGYE. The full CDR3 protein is CASSAGQGGYEQYF.

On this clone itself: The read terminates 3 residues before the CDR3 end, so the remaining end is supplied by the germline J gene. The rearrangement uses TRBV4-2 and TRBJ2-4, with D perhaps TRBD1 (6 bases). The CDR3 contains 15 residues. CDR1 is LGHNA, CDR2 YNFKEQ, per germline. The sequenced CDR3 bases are TGTGCCAGCAGCCCTTCAAACAGGGCCCTAAAGATT. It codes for CASSPSNRALKI. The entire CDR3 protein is CASSPSNRALKIQYF.

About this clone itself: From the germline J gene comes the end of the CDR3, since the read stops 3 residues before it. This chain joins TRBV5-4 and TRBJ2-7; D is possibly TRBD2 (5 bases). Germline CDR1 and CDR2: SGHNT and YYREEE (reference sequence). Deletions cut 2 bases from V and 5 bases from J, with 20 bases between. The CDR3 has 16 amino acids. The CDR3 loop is CASSFPEGPIDHEQYF. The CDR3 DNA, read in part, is TGTGCCAGCAGCTTCCCCGAGGGTCCTATCGACCACGAG.

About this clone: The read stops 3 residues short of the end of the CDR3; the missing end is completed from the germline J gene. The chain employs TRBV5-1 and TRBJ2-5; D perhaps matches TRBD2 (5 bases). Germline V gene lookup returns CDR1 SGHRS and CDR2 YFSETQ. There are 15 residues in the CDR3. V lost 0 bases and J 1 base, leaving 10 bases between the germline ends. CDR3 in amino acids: CASSLARGFQETQYF. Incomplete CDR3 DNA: TGCGCCAGCAGCTTGGCTCGAGGGTTCCAAGAGACC.

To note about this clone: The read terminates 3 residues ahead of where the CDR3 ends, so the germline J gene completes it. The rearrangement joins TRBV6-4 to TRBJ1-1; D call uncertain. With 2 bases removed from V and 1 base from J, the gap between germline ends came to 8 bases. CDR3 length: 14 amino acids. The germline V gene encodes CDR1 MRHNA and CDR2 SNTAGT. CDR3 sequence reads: CASSDGGENTEAFF. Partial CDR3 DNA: TGTGCCAGCAGTGACGGCGGGGAGAACACTGAA.

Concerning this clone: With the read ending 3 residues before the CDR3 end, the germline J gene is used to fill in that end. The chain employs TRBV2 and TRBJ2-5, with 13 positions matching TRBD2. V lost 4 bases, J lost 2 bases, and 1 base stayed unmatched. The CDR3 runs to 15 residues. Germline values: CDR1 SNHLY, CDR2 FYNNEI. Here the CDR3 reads CASSGTSGGQETQYF. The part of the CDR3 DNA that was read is TGTGCCAGCAGTGGGACTAGCGGGGGTCAAGAGACC.